This entry lists 28 T cell receptor beta chains sequenced from one sample in a study of cytomegalovirus exposure and HLA in healthy donors. PCR involved 60 Vbeta and 13 Jbeta primers. TCRdb's table, derived via immunoSEQ multiplex PCR, lists solely in-frame clones and lacks some. The data hold approximately 180,000 clones, with approximately 80% observed a single time. Sequencing input: PBMCs. These receptors came from a woman in her 30s in good health and CMV-seronegative.

This CDR3 is CASSPIDRGEETQYF. The CDR3 DNA reads as TGTGCCAGCTCACCGATTGACAGGGGAGAGGAGACCCAGTACTTC. The V call is TRBV18, the J call TRBJ2-5; 8 nucleotides agree with TRBD1. The junction had 8 bases not matched to a gene; V was cut back by 3 bases and J by 5 bases. Germline values: CDR1 KGHSH, CDR2 LQKENI. CDR3 length: 15 amino acids.

This chain connects TRBV18 to TRBJ2-7, with D possibly being TRBD1 (6 bases). Trimming shortened V by 3 bases and J by 3 bases, and 9 bases separated the two germline ends. The germline V gene has CDR1 KGHSH and CDR2 LQKENI. CDR3 length: 13 amino acids. The CDR3 sequence is CASSPPGVYEQYF. CDR3 nucleotide sequence: TGTGCCAGCTCACCTCCAGGGGTCTACGAGCAGTACTTC.

The chain has TRBV7-9 and TRBJ1-5; 7 nucleotides match TRBD1. The germline V gene has CDR1 SEHNR and CDR2 FQNEAQ (reference sequence). The CDR3 contains 16 residues. J was trimmed by 2 bases and V by 5 bases; bases with no gene match: 9. The CDR3 region is CASSPDRSYGNQPQHF. The CDR3 bases are TGTGCCAGCAGCCCGGACAGGTCCTACGGCAATCAGCCCCAGCATTTT.

This clone was observed once. The genes are TRBV16 and TRBJ2-2; a weak D match, TRBD1 (6 bases). The CDR3 has 16 residues. Germline CDR1 and CDR2: KGHSY and FQNENV. V lost 6 bases, J lost 1 base, and 15 bases lay in between. The CDR3 loop reads CASSRQAVGNTGELFF. The CDR3 coding sequence is TGTGCCAGCAGTCGACAGGCGGTGGGGAACACCGGGGAGCTGTTTTTT.

The chain uses TRBV6-5 and TRBJ1-3; TRBD1 matches at 8 bases. Germline V gives CDR1 MNHEY, CDR2 SVGAGI. This CDR3 has 15 amino acids. V lost 3 bases to trimming and J lost 4 bases; unmatched junction nucleotides: 5. The DNA for the CDR3 is TGTGCCAGCAGTTATGGGACAGGAGGAGGAAACACCATATATTTT. It specifies CASSYGTGGGNTIYF.

This chain connects TRBV6-5 to TRBJ2-1, with a tentative D call TRBD1 (5 bases). The CDR3 loop spans 11 amino acids. Trimming stripped 11 bases from V and 8 bases from J, with 13 bases between. Per the germline V gene, CDR1 is MNHEY and CDR2 is SVGAGI. CDR3 amino acids: CASRGRHEQFF. CDR3 bases: TGTGCCTCTAGGGGTAGGCATGAGCAGTTCTTC.

V gene TRBV18 combines with J gene TRBJ1-3; D is unresolved. From germline, CDR1 is KGHSH and CDR2 LQKENI. The V end lost 8 bases, the J end lost 0 bases, and 14 bases lay between the germline ends. This CDR3 is 15 amino acids long. The CDR3 DNA sequence: TGTGCCAGCCTACCCGGGGATGCCTCTGGAAACACCATATATTTT. Protein product: CASLPGDASGNTIYF. Full variable domain (outside the CDR3, taken from reference TRBV18 and TRBJ1-3): NAGVMQNPRHLVRRRGQEARLRCSPMKGHSHVYWYRQLPEEGLKFMVYLQKENIIDESGMPKERFSAEFPKEGPSILRIQQVVRGDSAAYFCASLPGDASGNTIYFGEGSWLTVV.

This chain uses TRBV11-1 with TRBJ2-1; D possibly corresponds to TRBD2 (6 bases). The germline V gene has CDR1 SGHAT and CDR2 FQDESV (reference sequence). This CDR3 contains 14 residues. V gave up 8 bases and J gave up 0 bases, with 11 bases separating them. The chain's CDR3 is CASARGSSYNEQFF. In nucleotides, the CDR3 is TGTGCCAGCGCTCGGGGGAGCTCCTACAATGAGCAGTTCTTC.

V and J are TRBV6-6 and TRBJ2-5, with 11 bases identical to TRBD1. Germline V gives CDR1 MNHNY, CDR2 SVGAGI (reference sequence). This CDR3 spans 15 amino acids. V lost 5 bases to trimming and J lost 1 base; unmatched junction nucleotides: 3. This chain's CDR3 is CASSRDRGAQETQYF. The CDR3 bases are TGTGCCAGCAGTAGGGACAGGGGGGCCCAAGAGACCCAGTACTTC.

The chain uses TRBV19 and TRBJ2-2, with 10 positions matching TRBD2. The junction had 6 bases not matched to a gene; V was cut back by 2 bases and J by 6 bases. The length of the CDR3 is 16 residues. Germline CDR1 LNHDA, CDR2 SQIVND (reference sequence). This CDR3 reads CASSIPSGSGAGELFF. As DNA, the CDR3 is TGTGCCAGTAGTATACCTAGCGGGAGTGGAGCCGGGGAGCTGTTTTTT.

This chain uses TRBV6-1 with TRBJ1-1, with a weak D call TRBD1 (6 bases). Germline V lookup: CDR1 MNHNS, CDR2 SASEGT. This CDR3 is built from 12 residues. V shed 4 bases and J shed 4 bases, with 7 bases lying between them. The CDR3 loop is CASSGDTTEAFF. CDR3 bases: TGTGCCAGCAGTGGGGACACCACTGAAGCTTTCTTT.

The CDR3 region is CASSPPTVLVGTQYF. The CDR3 nucleotides are TGTGCCAGCAGTCCACCGACAGTCCTGGTAGGGACCCAGTACTTC. The chain uses TRBV28 and TRBJ2-5; perhaps TRBD1 as D (5 bases). This CDR3 is 15 amino acids long. Germline assignment: CDR1 MDHEN and CDR2 SYDVKM. V was trimmed by 5 bases and J by 7 bases, leaving 20 bases between them.

The chain recombines TRBV27 with TRBJ1-4; no reliable D call. This CDR3 contains 15 residues. CDR1 MNHEY and CDR2 SMNVEV come from the germline V gene (reference sequence). Trimming left V 6 bases short and J 0 bases short, with 11 bases between. As DNA, the CDR3 is TGTGCCAGCAGGAACCTTACATCAACTAATGAAAAACTGTTTTTT. This encodes CASRNLTSTNEKLFF.

The CDR3 sequence is CASSLVAGVSNEQFF. DNA for the CDR3: TGTGCCAGCAGCTTGGTAGCGGGGGTTAGCAATGAGCAGTTCTTC. This sequence joins TRBV7-9 and TRBJ2-1; 9 bases map to TRBD2. Germline-derived CDR1 and CDR2 are SEHNR and FQNEAQ (reference sequence). Trimming at V came to 3 bases and at J to 6 bases, leaving 6 bases not matched to a gene. The CDR3 runs 15 residues. Full variable domain (rest looked up from reference TRBV7-9 and TRBJ2-1): DTGVSQNPRHKITKRGQNVTFRCDPISEHNRLYWYRQTLGQGPEFLTYFQNEAQLEKSRLLSDRFSAERPKGSFSTLEIQRTEQGDSAMYLCASSLVAGVSNEQFFGPGTRLTVL.

The CDR3 protein is CASSPPTGGGGYTF. CDR3 bases: TGTGCCAGCTCACCACCTACAGGGGGCGGTGGCTACACCTTC. V gene TRBV18 combines with J gene TRBJ1-2; TRBD1 aligns across 9 bases. Germline-derived CDR1 and CDR2 are KGHSH and LQKENI. V shed 0 bases, J shed 7 bases, and the junction held 3 bases outside the gene matches. This CDR3 has 14 amino acids. The variable domain in full, completed from reference TRBV18 and TRBJ1-2, reads NAGVMQNPRHLVRRRGQEARLRCSPMKGHSHVYWYRQLPEEGLKFMVYLQKENIIDESGMPKERFSAEFPKEGPSILRIQQVVRGDSAAYFCASSPPTGGGGYTFGSGTRLTVV.

The chain employs TRBV9 and TRBJ1-1; 8 bases fit TRBD1. Trimming took 3 bases from V and 1 from J; bases not matched to a gene: 5. Looked up from germline, CDR1 is SGDLS and CDR2 is YYNGEE. This CDR3 spans 15 amino acids. The CDR3 is CASSDGDRSNTEAFF. The CDR3 coding sequence is TGTGCCAGCAGCGACGGGGACAGGTCGAACACTGAAGCTTTCTTT.

This clone was seen a few times. V usage is TRBV19 and J usage is TRBJ1-2; D remains ambiguous. The CDR3 runs to 15 residues. With 3 bases removed from V and 1 base from J, the gap between germline ends came to 12 bases. The germline V gene encodes CDR1 LNHDA and CDR2 SQIVND (reference sequence). The CDR3 DNA sequence: TGTGCCAGTAGTATCGGTCAGAGGATTAACTATGGCTACACCTTC. It encodes CASSIGQRINYGYTF. The entire variable domain, with the rest obtained from reference TRBV19 and TRBJ1-2, is as follows: DGGITQSPKYLFRKEGQNVTLSCEQNLNHDAMYWYRQDPGQGLRLIYYSQIVNDFQKGDIAEGYSVSREKKESFPLTVTSAQKNPTAFYLCASSIGQRINYGYTFGSGTRLTVV.

The V gene is TRBV5-1, the J gene TRBJ2-5; TRBD1 agrees at 8 bases. With 2 bases clipped from V and 5 bases from J, the junction kept 5 bases outside the gene matches. CDR1 and CDR2 (germline): SGHRS, YFSETQ. The CDR3 spans 14 residues. CDR3 in amino acids: CASSFSGGRETQYF. The CDR3 region has the DNA TGCGCCAGCAGCTTTTCAGGGGGCCGGGAGACCCAGTACTTC.

This clone showed up just once. This chain uses TRBV23-1 with TRBJ1-1; D remains ambiguous. TRBV23-1 carries the ORF label, with uncertain function. V was cut by 8 bases and J by 3 bases, with 4 bases left in between. The CDR3 totals 10 residues. CDR3 loop: CASGHTEAFF. The CDR3 nucleotides read TGCGCCAGCGGCCACACTGAAGCTTTCTTT.

This rearrangement joins TRBV19 to TRBJ2-1; 9 nucleotides line up with TRBD1. Germline V CDR1 and CDR2: LNHDA, SQIVND (reference sequence). J gave up 4 bases and V 5 bases, and 6 bases lay outside the gene matches. The CDR3 contains 15 residues. The CDR3, as DNA: TGTGCCAGTAGTCGGGACAGGGCTGTGTACAATGAGCAGTTCTTC. It specifies CASSRDRAVYNEQFF.

The chain carries TRBV7-2 and TRBJ2-7, with TRBD1 matching over 9 bases. This CDR3 has 16 residues. Germline V gene lookup returns CDR1 SGHTA and CDR2 FQGNSA. Trimming removed 5 bases from V and 2 bases from J; junction bases left unmatched: 10. The CDR3 DNA sequence: TGTGCCAGCAGCACTCCCGGACAGGGGCGAACCTACGAGCAGTACTTC. This codes for CASSTPGQGRTYEQYF. The variable domain in full, with the rest retrieved from reference TRBV7-2 and TRBJ2-7, is GAGVSQSPSNKVTEKGKDVELRCDPISGHTALYWYRQSLGQGLEFLIYFQGNSAPDKSGLPSDRFSAERTGGSVSTLTIQRTQQEDSAVYLCASSTPGQGRTYEQYFGPGTRLTVT.

The genes are TRBV4-1 and TRBJ1-5; D is undetermined. The CDR3 has 14 residues. The V gene lost 6 bases and the J gene lost 5 bases, with 14 bases spanning the gap. Germline V lookup: CDR1 MGHRA, CDR2 YSYEKL. CDR3 sequence: CASRLTVVDQPQHF. Written as DNA, the CDR3 is TGCGCCAGCAGACTTACAGTGGTTGATCAGCCCCAGCATTTT.

J is TRBJ1-2 and V is TRBV6-5, with 7 nucleotides matching TRBD1. V dropped 7 bases and J dropped 7; count of bases not matched to a gene: 9. The CDR3 is made up of 13 amino acids. Germline CDR1 and CDR2: MNHEY and SVGAGI. CDR3 in amino acids: CASKTGERGGYTF. The CDR3 coding sequence is TGTGCCAGCAAAACAGGGGAAAGGGGTGGCTACACCTTC.

The chain carries TRBV21-1 and TRBJ1-5; the D call TRBD1 from the table was never checked on the DNA. TRBV21-1 is a pseudogene segment. This CDR3 region has 17 residues. The CDR3 sequence is CASSKIGSQEPNQPQHF. The CDR3 DNA sequence: TGTGCCAGCAGCAAAATCGGTTCCCAGGAACCGAATCAGCCCCAGCATTTT.

V gene TRBV21-1 combines with J gene TRBJ1-1. TRBV21-1 is labeled a pseudogene. The CDR3 sequence is 16 residues long. CDR3 loop: CASSPDGGVLNTEAFF. CDR3 nucleotides: TGTGCCAGCAGTCCCGACGGAGGCGTACTGAACACTGAAGCTTTCTTT.

This chain connects TRBV7-9 to TRBJ1-1; TRBD1 matches at 8 bases. V gave up 4 bases and J gave up 3 bases; unmatched junction bases: 4. Looked up from germline, CDR1 is SEHNR and CDR2 is FQNEAQ (reference sequence). The CDR3 length is 14 residues. CDR3 in DNA: TGTGCCAGCAGCTCGGGACAGGACCACACTGAAGCTTTCTTT. The encoded protein is CASSSGQDHTEAFF. Supplemented by reference TRBV7-9 and TRBJ1-1, the full variable domain reads DTGVSQNPRHKITKRGQNVTFRCDPISEHNRLYWYRQTLGQGPEFLTYFQNEAQLEKSRLLSDRFSAERPKGSFSTLEIQRTEQGDSAMYLCASSSGQDHTEAFFGQGTRLTVV.

The chain links TRBV9 to TRBJ2-1; possible D gene TRBD1, 5 bases. The CDR3 has 16 residues. The germline V gene has CDR1 SGDLS and CDR2 YYNGEE. V was cut by 3 bases and J by 7 bases, with 20 bases left in between. The CDR3 nucleotides read TGTGCCAGCAGCGCTACGACAGTAGGGGTTTGGAATGAGCAGTTCTTC. Protein: CASSATTVGVWNEQFF.

The chain couples TRBV27 to TRBJ2-7; 7 nucleotides align to TRBD1. In germline, CDR1 is MNHEY, CDR2 SMNVEV (reference sequence). The CDR3 has 14 amino acids. The trim removed 10 bases at V and 4 bases at J, leaving 13 bases unmatched. The CDR3 DNA reads as TGTGCCACCTCGCCGGGACAGCAAAGATACGAGCAGTACTTC. Translating it yields CATSPGQQRYEQYF.